What follows describes a single T cell receptor beta chain. The antigen is undetermined. The sample originates from a study of cytomegalovirus exposure and HLA in healthy donors. Study in general: As released early, the data held 75 million to 90 million unique TCRs from HLA-typed donors. There were around 390 genotyped donors. Of these, roughly 80% fell in the genetic ancestry cluster associated with self-reported Caucasian donors. Points from the study as a whole: The authors listed approximately 150 TCR beta chains as cytomegalovirus-associated.

Those who donated were healthy bone marrow donors. The V gene end was trimmed by 4 bases and the J gene end by 9 bases; junction bases not matched to a gene: 18. This CDR3 contains 17 residues. Germline-derived CDR1 and CDR2 are LGHNA and YSLEER. A multiplex PCR was run with 60 Vbeta primers and 13 Jbeta primers. The assay was immunoSEQ multiplex PCR, and TCRdb's table has in-frame clones only and misses some. Among around 190,000 clones listed, around 79% were seen once. The sample consisted of PBMCs. The chain recombines TRBV4-3 with TRBJ2-3, with 8 bases fitting TRBD2. The source is a middle-aged woman in good health and CMV-seronegative. The DNA of the CDR3 is TGCGCCAGCAGCCTCTTCGGGACTAGGGGGAACGGGGGCACGCAGTATTTT. Protein sequence: CASSLFGTRGNGGTQYF.